This entry concerns a single T cell receptor (beta chain). Its antigen is unknown. These data are taken from a study of beta chain features in type 1 diabetes. Across the study: Examination spanned approximately 110 million sorted cells from all samples.

General study points: When Type 1 diabetes patients were examined, their TCRB CDR3s proved moderately but significantly shorter in all four CD4+ subsets.

Expressed TCRB transcripts were sequenced because the isolated RNA had all been reverse transcribed beforehand. Measured with immunoSEQ multiplex PCR; TCRdb has only the in-frame clones, and not every one. The sample contains some 220,000 clones, roughly 11% of which appear only once. This sequence originates from a young man in good health. What was sequenced was central memory CD4+ T cells from blood.

The CDR3 spells CASSIQLGDEQFF. The CDR3 nucleotides read TGTGCCAGCAGCATTCAGCTGGGCGATGAGCAGTTCTTC. The chain recombines TRBV11-1 with TRBJ2-1; the D is unclear. The CDR3 contains 13 residues. Germline V lookup: CDR1 SGHAT, CDR2 FQDESV (reference sequence). Trimming took off 5 bases at V and 8 bases at J, with 13 bases between the two ends.